The next 32 T cell receptor beta chains were all read from a single sample in a study of blood T cells in healthy people across ages. The use of a sample-barcoded 5' primer and a J-beta primer mix characterized a second PCR of 7 to 11 cycles. Each CDR3 protein is one row after TCRdb ran MiXCR on the 5' RACE reads. The repertoire holds 700,000 or so distinct CDR3 sequences, with 40% to 45% as singletons. The sequencing sample was made of blood. All receptors come from a man older than 75 in good health.

V is TRBV14 and J is TRBJ2-7, with D unresolved. V was pared by 1 base and J by 0 bases, with 10 bases between. This CDR3 contains 15 residues. The germline CDR1 and CDR2 sequences are SGHDN and FVKESK. Here the CDR3 reads CASSQAGSSSYEQYF. CDR3 bases: TGTGCCAGCAGCCAAGCCGGCTCGAGCTCCTACGAGCAGTACTTC.

The rearrangement links TRBV7-2 to TRBJ2-2, with D possibly matching TRBD1 (6 bases). The V gene's germline CDR1 is SGHTA and CDR2 FQGNSA. This CDR3 contains 15 residues. The V and J ends lost 10 bases and 0 bases respectively, with 15 bases between them. DNA of the CDR3: TGTGCCAACGGACTGGGACACTCGAACACCGGGGAGCTGTTTTTT. Translation gives CANGLGHSNTGELFF.

The chain links TRBV20-1 to TRBJ1-4; no definite D call. The germline V gene has CDR1 DFQATT and CDR2 SNEGSKA (reference sequence). CDR3 length: 15 amino acids. Trimming left V 6 bases short and J 7 bases short, with 21 bases between. CDR3 in amino acids: CSATFLGSSGEKLFF. CDR3 coding DNA: TGCAGTGCCACCTTTCTCGGGAGTTCCGGTGAAAAACTGTTTTTT.

This chain joins TRBV10-3 and TRBJ2-1, with 10 bases that match TRBD2. The ends lost 5 bases at V and 3 bases at J; junction bases unmatched: 7. The CDR3 has 16 amino acids. Germline CDR1 ENHRY, CDR2 SYGVKD. The CDR3 spells CAISKSAGGGYNEQFF. CDR3 DNA: TGTGCCATCAGTAAATCAGCGGGAGGGGGCTACAATGAGCAGTTCTTC.

This clonotype was picked up a small number of times. This chain joins TRBV12-3 or TRBV12-4 and TRBJ2-7, with 9 nucleotides matching TRBD1. The CDR3 is 16 residues long. V lost 2 bases and J lost 3; bases outside the gene matches: 8. CDR3 sequence reads: CASSLLGTGLFYEQYF. For the CDR3, the DNA is TGTGCCAGCAGTTTATTAGGGACAGGGCTATTCTACGAGCAGTACTTC.

The rearrangement links TRBV6-6 to TRBJ1-2, with D unresolved. CDR3 length: 13 amino acids. The ends were cut back, 5 bases at V and 5 bases at J, with 12 bases in the middle. Germline CDR1 reads MNHNY; CDR2 reads SVGAGI (reference sequence). CDR3 bases: TGTGCCAGCAGTGACAATGGGGATTATGGCTACACCTTC. Its protein product is CASSDNGDYGYTF.

As to this clonotype: The junction differs from germline at one of its ends, possibly a read error. The chain employs TRBV5-1 and TRBJ2-5; 7 nucleotides line up with TRBD2. From germline, CDR1 is SGHRS and CDR2 YFSETQ. The CDR3 covers 14 residues. CDR3 residues: CASRLGLAEETQYF. The CDR3 bases are TGCGCCAGCAGATTGGGGCTAGCGGAAGAGACCCAGTACTTC.

This clonotype was recorded a few times. This chain uses TRBV20-1 with TRBJ2-6, with 10 bases aligning to TRBD1. The CDR3 extends over 17 amino acids. The junction had 8 bases not matched to a gene; V was cut back by 6 bases and J by 0 bases. The germline gives CDR1 DFQATT, CDR2 SNEGSKA (reference sequence). The CDR3 reads CSADGTGDFSGANVLTF. CDR3 bases: TGCAGTGCCGACGGGACAGGGGACTTCTCTGGGGCCAACGTCCTGACTTTC.

This clonotype was detected a few times. The rearrangement joins TRBV3-1 to TRBJ2-5, with 10 positions matching TRBD2. The junction had 6 bases not matched to a gene; V was cut back by 1 base and J by 4 bases. CDR1 is LGHDT, CDR2 YNNKEL, per germline (reference sequence). The CDR3 extends over 16 amino acids. The CDR3 here is CASSQVPAGGRETQYF. The CDR3 DNA follows: TGTGCCAGCAGCCAAGTCCCAGCGGGAGGGCGAGAGACCCAGTACTTC.

This clonotype was seen more than once but under ten times. The chain couples TRBV30 to TRBJ2-7; possibly TRBD1 or TRBD2 for D (6 bases each). The CDR3 covers 13 residues. Germline assignment: CDR1 GTSNPN and CDR2 SVGIG (reference sequence). V gave up 4 bases and J gave up 6 bases, with 16 bases separating them. Here the CDR3 reads CAWTRTEGGEQYF. The CDR3 DNA follows: TGTGCCTGGACTAGGACCGAGGGGGGCGAGCAGTACTTC.

V is TRBV11-3 and J is TRBJ2-3; D might be TRBD2 (5 bases). V shed 4 bases and J shed 2 bases, with 16 bases lying between them. The CDR3 is made up of 16 amino acids. Germline CDR1 is SGHNT and CDR2 is YENEEA. The CDR3 region has the DNA TGTGCCAGCAGCTCGGGGAATGGAGTTAACACAGATACGCAGTATTTT. It codes for CASSSGNGVNTDTQYF.

This clonotype was picked up a small number of times. The chain employs TRBV10-1 and TRBJ2-1; a possible D gene is TRBD1 (5 bases). The CDR3 is 15 residues long. Germline V lookup: CDR1 WNHNN, CDR2 SYGVQD (reference sequence). With 6 bases removed from V and 1 base from J, the gap between germline ends came to 13 bases. CDR3 in DNA: TGCGCCAGCAGGGATTCTAGGGGATCCTACAATGAGCAGTTCTTC. Its translation is CASRDSRGSYNEQFF.

In regard to this clonotype: Being one base from a much bigger clone, this may be a read error. This chain uses TRBV28 with TRBJ2-7; TRBD2 matches at 7 bases. CDR1 MDHEN and CDR2 SYDVKM come from the germline V gene. The CDR3 has 16 amino acids. The V segment lost 3 bases and the J segment 0 bases; nucleotides outside the gene matches: 8. CDR3 in DNA: TGTGCCAGCAGTTTGTTGGCTAGCGGAAGCTCCTACGAGCAGTACTTC. It translates to CASSLLASGSSYEQYF.

This clonotype has only a few counts. The chain links TRBV11-2 to TRBJ2-3; TRBD2 matches at 7 bases. Germline V gene data show CDR1 as SGHAT and CDR2 as FQNNGV. This CDR3 comprises 16 residues. V trimming: 5 bases; J trimming: 4 bases; junction bases outside the gene matches: 12. CDR3 protein: CASSTLSGMNADTQYF. The CDR3 bases are TGTGCCAGCAGCACGCTAAGCGGGATGAACGCAGATACGCAGTATTTT.

This chain connects TRBV7-2 to TRBJ1-2; D is undetermined. This CDR3 comprises 16 residues. In germline, CDR1 is SGHTA, CDR2 FQGNSA. Trimming took off 3 bases at V and 3 bases at J, with 17 bases between the two ends. CDR3 loop: CASSLKASPWYYGYTF. CDR3 DNA: TGTGCCAGCAGCTTGAAGGCGTCCCCTTGGTACTATGGCTACACCTTC. Full variable domain (missing parts from reference TRBV7-2 and TRBJ1-2): GAGVSQSPSNKVTEKGKDVELRCDPISGHTALYWYRQSLGQGLEFLIYFQGNSAPDKSGLPSDRFSAERTGGSVSTLTIQRTQQEDSAVYLCASSLKASPWYYGYTFGSGTRLTVV.

The chain has TRBV24-1 and TRBJ2-1; 7 bases map to TRBD2. The CDR3 is made up of 15 amino acids. Germline V gene sequence: CDR1 KGHDR, CDR2 SFDVKD. Germline trimming cut 3 bases from V and 7 bases from J; bases unmatched to any gene: 8. CDR3 in amino acids: CATSDPGGSRNEQFF. CDR3 coding DNA: TGTGCCACCAGTGATCCTGGCGGGAGTCGTAATGAGCAGTTCTTC.

This clonotype has more than one count but fewer than ten. At one end the junction does not follow the germline gene, possibly because of a read error. The V call is TRBV7-2, the J call TRBJ2-5, with TRBD2 matching 7 bases. The CDR3 spans 14 residues. Germline V lookup: CDR1 SGHTA, CDR2 FQGNSA. CDR3 region: CASTLAGGGETQYF. The CDR3 bases are TGTGCCAGCACCTTAGCGGGTGGGGGAGAGACCCAGTACTTC. Combining the CDR3 with reference TRBV7-2 and TRBJ2-5 gives the whole variable domain GAGVSQSPSNKVTEKGKDVELRCDPISGHTALYWYRQSLGQGLEFLIYFQGNSAPDKSGLPSDRFSAERTGGSVSTLTIQRTQQEDSAVYLCASTLAGGGETQYFGPGTRLLVL.

The chain carries TRBV7-2 and TRBJ1-5, with a tentative D call TRBD1 (5 bases). CDR1 and CDR2 from the germline V gene are SGHTA and FQGNSA. V dropped 5 bases and J dropped 9 bases, with 14 bases sitting between them. The CDR3 consists of 13 residues. The CDR3 DNA sequence: TGTGCCAGCAGCGCGTCGGAAGGGACGCCCCAGCATTTT. Translation gives CASSASEGTPQHF.

The chain recombines TRBV5-1 with TRBJ2-3; D not certain. The CDR3 spans 15 residues. Trimming shortened V by 1 base and J by 0 bases, and 9 bases separated the two germline ends. Germline-derived CDR1 and CDR2 are SGHRS and YFSETQ. CDR3 nucleotides: TGCGCCAGCAGCTTGACACATCCAAGCACAGATACGCAGTATTTT. Translation gives CASSLTHPSTDTQYF.

This clonotype was counted only a few times. The V gene is TRBV7-9, the J gene TRBJ2-3; D remains unclear. The V end was cut by 5 bases, the J end by 2 bases, with 11 bases between. From germline, CDR1 is SEHNR and CDR2 FQNEAQ (reference sequence). This CDR3 region has 14 residues. The CDR3, as DNA: TGTGCCAGCAGCGTCACGGAATACACAGATACGCAGTATTTT. Translating it yields CASSVTEYTDTQYF.

The chain is built from TRBV6-2 or TRBV6-3 and TRBJ1-3; the D is unclear. The CDR3 covers 14 residues. V gave up 7 bases and J gave up 0 bases, with 10 bases separating them. Germline V gene data show CDR1 as MNHEY and CDR2 as SVGEGT. CDR3 in amino acids: CASTGSGSGNTIYF. The CDR3 coding sequence is TGTGCCAGCACCGGCAGCGGCTCTGGAAACACCATATATTTT.

This clonotype was picked up many times. V usage is TRBV5-1 and J usage is TRBJ1-1; TRBD1 is a possible D gene (5 bases). The V end lost 3 bases, the J end lost 3 bases, and 9 bases lay between the germline ends. The CDR3 is 13 residues long. Per germline, CDR1 SGHRS and CDR2 YFSETQ. The CDR3 loop is CASSYTGHTEAFF. The CDR3 coding sequence is TGCGCCAGCAGCTACACAGGTCACACTGAAGCTTTCTTT. The full variable domain, completed using reference TRBV5-1 and TRBJ1-1, is KAGVTQTPRYLIKTRGQQVTLSCSPISGHRSVSWYQQTPGQGLQFLFEYFSETQRNKGNFPGRFSGRQFSNSRSEMNVSTLELGDSALYLCASSYTGHTEAFFGQGTRLTVV.

The gene calls are TRBV28 and TRBJ1-5; D unclear. Germline V gene sequence: CDR1 MDHEN, CDR2 SYDVKM. The V end lost 7 bases, the J end lost 4 bases, and 11 bases lay between the germline ends. The CDR3 totals 13 residues. CDR3 residues: CASTSVSNQPQHF. CDR3 sequence (DNA): TGTGCCAGCACCTCCGTCAGTAATCAGCCCCAGCATTTT. The entire variable domain, with the rest obtained from reference TRBV28 and TRBJ1-5, is as follows: DVKVTQSSRYLVKRTGEKVFLECVQDMDHENMFWYRQDPGLGLRLIYFSYDVKMKEKGDIPEGYSVSREKKERFSLILESASTNQTSMYLCASTSVSNQPQHFGDGTRLSIL.

The gene calls are TRBV20-1 and TRBJ1-5; TRBD1 aligns across 11 bases. Germline lookup yields CDR1 DFQATT and CDR2 SNEGSKA (reference sequence). V was clipped by 0 bases and J by 7 bases; unmatched bases: 8. The CDR3 is 16 amino acids. The CDR3 coding sequence is TGCAGTGCTAGAGATTCCCCGGGACAGGGGGACCAGCCCCAGCATTTT. This encodes CSARDSPGQGDQPQHF.

This chain links TRBV7-2 with TRBJ1-5; the match to TRBD1 covers 10 bases. Unmatched junction bases numbered 6, after V lost 4 bases and J lost 6 bases. This CDR3 region has 15 residues. From germline, CDR1 is SGHTA and CDR2 FQGNSA. CDR3 bases: TGTGCCAGCAGCTCGACAGGGGGCGCGGGTCAGCCCCAGCATTTT. Protein product: CASSSTGGAGQPQHF.

The gene calls are TRBV5-1 and TRBJ2-1, with 9 bases fitting TRBD1. This CDR3 is built from 12 residues. The J segment lost 10 bases and the V segment lost 4 bases, leaving 3 bases of the junction unmatched. Germline V lookup: CDR1 SGHRS, CDR2 YFSETQ. The CDR3 bases are TGCGCCAGCAGCACAGGGGGCCGGGAGCAGTTCTTC. This translates into CASSTGGREQFF.

Remarks on this clonotype: It may be a read error: a sequence one base away is much more abundant. The chain employs TRBV28 and TRBJ2-3, with 12 bases matching TRBD2. The trim removed 6 bases at V and 7 bases at J, leaving 5 bases unmatched. Germline lookup yields CDR1 MDHEN and CDR2 SYDVKM. This CDR3 is 14 amino acids long. CDR3 bases: TGTGCCAGCAGGGCTAGCGGGAGGGCAAATACGCAGTATTTT. Its protein product is CASRASGRANTQYF.

In this sample, this clonotype turned up once. This chain joins TRBV30 and TRBJ2-1, with D perhaps being TRBD1 or TRBD2 (5 bases each). V was clipped by 8 bases and J by 13 bases, with 18 bases between them. This CDR3 contains 11 residues. From germline, CDR1 is GTSNPN and CDR2 SVGIG (reference sequence). The CDR3 DNA reads TGTGCCCGTGGAAGGGGAGAGACCCAGTTCTTC. Residues: CARGRGETQFF.

In this sample, this clonotype turned up a few times. This chain uses TRBV27 with TRBJ2-4, with 9 bases fitting TRBD2. Germline V gene lookup returns CDR1 MNHEY and CDR2 SMNVEV (reference sequence). CDR3 length: 17 residues. Germline trimming cut 2 bases from V and 2 bases from J; bases unmatched to any gene: 7. The CDR3 DNA reads as TGTGCCAGCAGTTTAGGCGGCGGGAGGGCTACCAAAAACATTCAGTACTTC. Its translation: CASSLGGGRATKNIQYF.

This clonotype was counted only a few times. The CDR3 sequence is CASSFVQGSTDTQYF. In DNA form, the CDR3 reads TGTGCCAGCAGCTTCGTGCAGGGTAGCACAGATACGCAGTATTTT. The chain joins TRBV7-6 to TRBJ2-3; TRBD1 is a possible D gene (5 bases). This CDR3 is 15 amino acids long. V was trimmed by 3 bases and J by 0 bases, leaving 10 bases between them. The germline V gene encodes CDR1 SGHVS and CDR2 FNYEAQ.

The gene calls are TRBV12-3 or TRBV12-4 and TRBJ2-7; no clear D gene. There are 16 residues in the CDR3. V dropped 3 bases and J dropped 0 bases, with 15 bases sitting between them. The CDR3 region has the DNA TGTGCCAGCAGTTTGGGCCCATCGAGAGGCTCCTACGAGCAGTACTTC. As protein: CASSLGPSRGSYEQYF.

The chain couples TRBV25-1 to TRBJ1-5; TRBD1 agrees at 8 bases. Germline values: CDR1 MGHDK, CDR2 SYGVNS. With V trimmed by 1 base and J by 2 bases, 10 bases remained unmatched. This CDR3 region has 18 residues. The CDR3 sequence: CASSEFPGGYRGNQPQHF. DNA for the CDR3: TGTGCCAGCAGTGAATTCCCAGGGGGCTATCGGGGCAATCAGCCCCAGCATTTT.